This TCR beta chain was documented in a study of T cells in localized non-small cell lung cancer. In germline, CDR1 is MDHEN, CDR2 SYDVKM. The ends were cut back, 5 bases at V and 3 bases at J, with 8 bases in the middle. This CDR3 region has 12 residues. Findings of the study overall: A median around 57 of the top 100 tumor clones appeared in adjacent lung. Higher blood T cell density tracked longer overall survival. Multi-region tumor sequencing was not done, so intratumor heterogeneity could not be excluded.

About this clone: Its antigen is not identified.

Using immunoSEQ multiplex PCR, the repertoire was profiled, and TCRdb retains in-frame clones only, with some absent. The table records 20,000 to 30,000 clones, roughly 90% of them present only once. The receptor's source is a man between 40 and 70 years old with stage II lung adenocarcinoma. The material sequenced was PBMCs, taken before any cancer treatment. This rearrangement joins TRBV28 to TRBJ2-7; possibly TRBD1 for D (5 bases). The DNA of the CDR3 is TGTGCCAGCAGTACCGACAGCTACGAGCAGTACTTC. It encodes CASSTDSYEQYF.